One sample yielded the 16 T cell receptor beta chains listed below, sequenced in a study of T cells in Graves' hyperthyroidism and ophthalmopathy. TCR beta CDR3 region amplification was performed from RNA transcripts. The TCR CDR3 was amplified in a first-round RT-PCR using the HTBI primer set. TCRdb ran MiXCR on the multiplex PCR reads and lists one entry per CDR3 protein. The sample has almost 600,000 distinct CDR3 sequences; about 15% are singletons. Sequenced sample: blood. The receptors shown here come from a woman aged 25 to 39 with Graves' hyperthyroidism that later progressed to Graves' ophthalmopathy.

At least ten counts were recorded for this clonotype. At one end the junction does not follow the germline gene, possibly because of a read error. The chain employs TRBV12-3 or TRBV12-4 and TRBJ1-4; no reliable D call. There are 14 residues in the CDR3. The CDR3 bases are TGTGCCAACAGTCTGCGATCATTTAATGAAAAACTGTTTTTT. Encoded protein: CANSLRSFNEKLFF.

This clonotype came up many times. The V call is TRBV10-3, the J call TRBJ2-7; weak D call: TRBD2 (5 bases). Germline-derived CDR1 and CDR2 are ENHRY and SYGVKD. This CDR3 comprises 12 residues. The CDR3 loop reads CASAGESHEQYF. The CDR3 bases are TGTGCATCCGCCGGGGAAAGCCACGAGCAGTACTTC.

V and J are TRBV6-5 and TRBJ1-1, with D tentatively TRBD1 (6 bases). The germline CDR1 and CDR2 sequences are MNHEY and SVGAGI. Trimming pared 2 bases from V and 3 bases from J, leaving 10 bases between. This CDR3 region has 14 residues. The CDR3 loop reads CASSYGGWDTEAFF. The CDR3 DNA reads TGTGCCAGCAGTTACGGGGGCTGGGACACTGAAGCTTTCTTT.

This clonotype appeared many times. V and J are TRBV6-1 and TRBJ1-1, with D possibly matching TRBD1 (5 bases). Between the trimmed V and J ends, which lost 5 bases and 1 base, there was a span of 14 bases. Germline V CDR1 and CDR2: MNHNS, SASEGT. This CDR3 has 15 amino acids. In DNA form, the CDR3 reads TGTGCCAGCAGTTCGGCTACTGGGGGGAACACTGAAGCTTTCTTT. This codes for CASSSATGGNTEAFF.

The table lists this clonotype with a few counts. The rearrangement uses TRBV6-1 and TRBJ2-1, with D perhaps TRBD1 (5 bases). Looked up from germline, CDR1 is MNHNS and CDR2 is SASEGT. This CDR3 has 11 amino acids. The V gene lost 5 bases and the J gene lost 12 bases, with 11 bases spanning the gap. CDR3 coding DNA: TGTGCCAGCAGTAGCAGGGCGTCGCAGTTCTTC. This sequence encodes CASSSRASQFF.

A remark on this clonotype: The junction differs from germline at one of its ends, possibly a read error. The V gene is TRBV7-9, the J gene TRBJ2-7; D may be TRBD2 (6 bases). In germline, CDR1 is SEHNR, CDR2 FQNEAQ (reference sequence). This CDR3 is built from 18 residues. The CDR3 coding sequence is TGCGCCAGCAGCTTGCTTCTAGAATATTCCCGGGGGAGCAACGAGCAGTACTTC. This sequence encodes CASSLLLEYSRGSNEQYF. The full variable domain, with the rest looked up from reference TRBV7-9 and TRBJ2-7, is DTGVSQNPRHKITKRGQNVTFRCDPISEHNRLYWYRQTLGQGPEFLTYFQNEAQLEKSRLLSDRFSAERPKGSFSTLEIQRTEQGDSAMYLCASSLLLEYSRGSNEQYFGPGTRLTVT.

The sample holds many counts of this clonotype. The V gene is TRBV20-1, the J gene TRBJ2-1; D remains unclear. CDR1 DFQATT and CDR2 SNEGSKA come from the germline V gene (reference sequence). The CDR3 loop spans 16 amino acids. Trimming left V 5 bases short and J 4 bases short, with 21 bases between. DNA for the CDR3: TGCAGTGCTGAGGCTTGGTTGGAGTTACGATACAATGAGCAGTTCTTC. Translated: CSAEAWLELRYNEQFF.

To note about this clonotype: This may be a read error: a much more frequent sequence differs by one nucleotide. The chain links TRBV7-2 to TRBJ2-1, with 7 bases fitting TRBD2. The V gene's germline CDR1 is SGHTA and CDR2 FQGNSA. The V and J ends lost 5 bases and 15 bases, in that order; junction bases with no gene match: 13. The CDR3 consists of 13 residues. The CDR3: CASSNGLEGDRFF. CDR3 coding DNA: TGTGCCAGCAGCAATGGACTAGAGGGAGACCGGTTCTTC.

In this sample, this clonotype turned up a few times. The V call is TRBV6-1, the J call TRBJ2-1; the match to TRBD2 covers 9 bases. The V segment lost 7 bases and the J segment 10 bases; nucleotides outside the gene matches: 8. This CDR3 has 13 amino acids. Germline loops: CDR1 MNHNS, CDR2 SASEGT. The CDR3 is CASKAGGFEEQFF. CDR3 coding DNA: TGTGCCAGCAAAGCGGGAGGATTTGAGGAGCAGTTCTTC.

This clonotype was observed a handful of times. Without the conserved terminal phenylalanine or tryptophan, this CDR3 likely stems from a read error. The V and J genes are TRBV20-1 and TRBJ2-2; tentative D call: TRBD1 (5 bases). The V gene's germline CDR1 is DFQATT and CDR2 SNEGSKA (reference sequence). The germline V and J ends were trimmed by 3 bases and 5 bases, with 13 bases remaining between them. There are 14 residues in the CDR3. The CDR3 is CSASGAGPTGELFS. In nucleotides, the CDR3 is TGCAGTGCTAGTGGGGCAGGGCCGACCGGGGAGCTGTTTTCT.

The sample holds many counts of this clonotype. The V and J genes are TRBV3-1 and TRBJ2-7, with D possibly TRBD1 on 5 matching bases. The CDR3 covers 16 residues. The germline V and J ends were trimmed by 0 bases and 3 bases, with 15 bases remaining between them. Germline assignment: CDR1 LGHDT and CDR2 YNNKEL (reference sequence). Here the CDR3 reads CASSQDLAQGNYEQYF. In DNA, the CDR3 is TGTGCCAGCAGCCAAGATCTGGCCCAGGGCAACTACGAGCAGTACTTC.

This clonotype was detected ten times or more. The gene calls are TRBV20-1 and TRBJ2-7; TRBD2 aligns across 7 bases. Trimming at V came to 1 base and at J to 4 bases, leaving 10 bases not matched to a gene. Germline V gives CDR1 DFQATT, CDR2 SNEGSKA (reference sequence). CDR3 length: 15 amino acids. The chain's CDR3 is CSARAGGLLGYEQYF. The DNA for the CDR3 is TGCAGTGCTAGAGCGGGAGGCCTCCTCGGATACGAGCAGTACTTC.

This clonotype has at least ten counts. This rearrangement joins TRBV10-3 to TRBJ2-1; no firm D call. CDR1 ENHRY and CDR2 SYGVKD come from the germline V gene. Between the trimmed V and J ends, which lost 3 bases and 8 bases, there was a span of 17 bases. CDR3 length: 15 residues. In DNA, the CDR3 is TGTGCCATCAGTGATGGTGTGGTTAGTTTCTATGAGCAGTTCTTC. It yields the protein CAISDGVVSFYEQFF.

This clonotype was observed at least ten times. The chain's CDR3 is CASSLDGAGGGNGYTF. In DNA, the CDR3 is TGTGCCAGCAGCTTAGATGGGGCAGGGGGCGGTAATGGCTACACCTTC. V gene TRBV7-2 combines with J gene TRBJ1-2, with 8 nucleotides matching TRBD1. V lost 1 base, J lost 6 bases, and 10 bases stayed unmatched. CDR3 size: 16 residues. CDR1 is SGHTA and CDR2 is FQGNSA in the germline V gene.

This clonotype came up a few times. This rearrangement joins TRBV20-1 to TRBJ2-1; 12 bases map to TRBD1. The CDR3 is 15 amino acids. The ends lost 4 bases at V and 9 bases at J; junction bases unmatched: 10. The germline V gene has CDR1 DFQATT and CDR2 SNEGSKA (reference sequence). The CDR3 is CSAKPPGQGAGEQFF. The CDR3 DNA is TGCAGTGCTAAGCCGCCGGGACAGGGGGCGGGTGAGCAGTTCTTC.

The J gene is TRBJ1-2, the V gene TRBV20-1; 7 nucleotides line up with TRBD1. V lost 0 bases and J lost 6; bases outside the gene matches: 16. The germline V gene has CDR1 DFQATT and CDR2 SNEGSKA (reference sequence). This CDR3 is built from 17 residues. The DNA of the CDR3 is TGCAGTGCTAGAGATGGGGAGTCGGGACAGTGGTATGATGGCTACACCTTC. It codes for CSARDGESGQWYDGYTF.